The rows below give T cell receptor beta chains drawn from one sample of a study of shared clonotypes between healthy human individuals. The data were produced by immunoSEQ multiplex PCR, yet TCRdb's version contains in-frame clones alone and is incomplete. The data contain 2 million to 2.5 million clones, about nine tenths of them singletons. Specimen: naive CD4+ T cells from PBMCs. The receptors derive from a man aged 18 to 30 in good health. Some clones in this sample may be carry-over from other donors' samples. Each CDR3 is given with its conserved first and last residue. A D gene is named only where the DNA matches it firmly. Expanded clones are given a class, and other clones once, few, many or no size at all.

>NA|TRBJ1-1|NA|TRBV6-5
CASSRDHSLTTEAFF
TGTGCCAGCAGTAGGGACCACTCTTTGACCACTGAAGCTTTCTTT
>NA|TRBJ2-3|NA|TRBV5-1
CASSRGVRTDTQYF
TGCGCCAGCAGCAGGGGAGTTCGCACAGATACGCAGTATTTT
>NA|TRBJ2-6|few|TRBV5-1
CASEGPINVLTF
TGCGCCAGCGAAGGCCCCATCAACGTCCTGACTTTC
>NA|TRBJ2-5|NA|TRBV5-4
CASSLGRTIETQYF
TGTGCCAGCAGCTTGGGCCGAACGATAGAGACCCAGTACTTC
>TRBD2|TRBJ2-2|NA|TRBV4-2
CASSQDFGGGTGELFF
TGTGCCAGCAGCCAAGATTTCGGGGGAGGGACCGGGGAGCTGTTTTTT
>NA|TRBJ1-3|NA|TRBV30
CAWSLRTLGNTIYF
TGTGCCTGGAGTCTCCGGACACTCGGAAACACCATATATTTT
>NA|TRBJ1-1|NA|TRBV2
CASSEGTWVTEAFF
TGTGCCAGCAGTGAAGGAACTTGGGTCACTGAAGCTTTCTTT
>NA|TRBJ2-1|NA|TRBV7-3
CASSSSRALYNEQFF
TGTGCCAGCAGCTCTTCTAGGGCCCTCTACAATGAGCAGTTCTTC
>NA|TRBJ1-5|NA|TRBV19
CASHAGGAGNQPQHF
TGTGCGTCCCACGCCGGGGGCGCGGGCAATCAGCCCCAGCATTTT
>TRBD2|TRBJ2-7|once|TRBV5-1
CASSQGLAGDTSYEQYF
TGCGCCAGCAGCCAGGGACTAGCGGGGGATACCTCCTACGAGCAGTACTTC
>NA|TRBJ1-1|NA|TRBV18
CASSPPSRLDREAFF
TGTGCCAGCTCACCACCGAGTAGACTGGACCGTGAAGCTTTCTTT
>TRBD2|TRBJ2-3|once|TRBV6-6
CASSYSGTNPDTQYF
TGTGCCAGCAGTTACAGCGGGACTAATCCAGATACGCAGTATTTT
>NA|TRBJ2-7|NA|TRBV7-6
CASSPGLLTYEQYF
TGTGCCAGCAGCCCGGGACTCTTAACCTACGAGCAGTACTTC
>NA|TRBJ2-5|NA|TRBV15
CATSPRYGTPQETQYF
TGTGCCACCAGCCCCCGGTACGGGACTCCCCAAGAGACCCAGTACTTC
>TRBD1|TRBJ2-2|NA|TRBV5-1
CASRTGALNTGELFF
TGCGCCAGCAGGACAGGGGCGCTGAACACCGGGGAGCTGTTTTTT
>TRBD1|TRBJ1-2|NA|TRBV28
CASKRDSVYGYTF
TGTGCCAGCAAACGGGACAGCGTCTATGGCTACACCTTC
>NA|TRBJ1-5|few|TRBV18
CASSPPLGTQPQHF
TGTGCCAGCTCACCACCTCTCGGGACTCAGCCCCAGCATTTT
>NA|TRBJ1-1|NA|TRBV13
CASSFGRATGGKRNTEAFF
TGTGCCAGCAGCTTCGGTCGGGCCACCGGGGGGAAACGGAACACTGAAGCTTTCTTT
>NA|TRBJ2-3|NA|TRBV6-1
CASSATSGRDTQYF
TGTGCCAGCAGCGCCACCTCAGGGCGAGATACGCAGTATTTT
>TRBD1|TRBJ2-7|once|TRBV4-1
CASSRQDRESSYEQYF
TGCGCCAGCAGCAGACAGGACAGGGAAAGCTCCTACGAGCAGTACTTC
>NA|TRBJ2-7|NA|TRBV30
CAWKPRTYEQYF
TGTGCCTGGAAGCCCCGGACCTACGAGCAGTACTTC
>NA|TRBJ2-1|NA|TRBV5-1
CASSLAPAGFSYNEQFF
TGCGCCAGCAGCTTGGCCCCAGCGGGCTTCTCCTACAATGAGCAGTTCTTC
>NA|TRBJ1-1|NA|TRBV28
CASSPRRHVAFF
TGTGCCAGCAGTCCCAGGAGGCATGTCGCTTTCTTT
>TRBD1|TRBJ1-2|NA|TRBV6-5
CASRGGTGINYGYTF
TGTGCCAGCAGGGGAGGGACAGGAATTAACTATGGCTACACCTTC
>NA|TRBJ2-7|NA|TRBV28
CASSLESEQYF
TGTGCCAGCAGCTTAGAGTCCGAGCAGTACTTC
>NA|TRBJ1-3|NA|TRBV4-2
CASPYRTNGNTIYF
TGTGCCAGCCCCTACCGGACTAATGGAAACACCATATATTTT
>NA|TRBJ2-3|NA|TRBV7-2
CASSLGGLANTDTQYF
TGTGCCAGCAGCTTAGGAGGACTGGCTAACACAGATACGCAGTATTTT
>TRBD2|TRBJ2-5|NA|TRBV14
CASSQGAGDTQYF
TGTGCCAGCAGCCAAGGGGCGGGGGATACCCAGTACTTC
>NA|TRBJ1-1|once|TRBV5-1
CASSLGETDRAEAFF
TGCGCCAGCAGCTTGGGTGAGACAGATCGGGCTGAAGCTTTCTTT
>NA|TRBJ1-5|NA|TRBV5-6
CASSLTGSNQPQHF
TGTGCCAGCAGTTTGACGGGGAGCAATCAGCCCCAGCATTTT
>NA|TRBJ1-2|NA|TRBV6-5
CASSRQREPFYGYTF
TGTGCCAGCAGTCGCCAGAGGGAACCCTTCTATGGCTACACCTTC
>NA|TRBJ1-5|once|TRBV18
CASSPDAGNQPQHF
TGTGCCAGCTCACCGGACGCAGGCAATCAGCCCCAGCATTTT
>TRBD2|TRBJ2-7|NA|TRBV6-5
CASGPRLAGSYEQYF
TGTGCCAGCGGCCCCAGACTAGCGGGGTCCTACGAGCAGTACTTC
>NA|TRBJ2-5|once|TRBV30
CAWSRAWETQYF
TGTGCCTGGAGTAGAGCTTGGGAGACCCAGTACTTC
>TRBD1|TRBJ1-2|NA|TRBV4-2
CASSQDARGHGYTF
TGTGCCAGCAGCCAAGATGCCAGGGGGCATGGCTACACCTTC
>TRBD1|TRBJ2-7|NA|TRBV6-5
CASSYFDRGAYEQYF
TGTGCCAGCAGTTACTTCGACAGGGGCGCCTACGAGCAGTACTTC
>NA|TRBJ1-1|NA|TRBV5-1
CASSLGSGRSTEAFF
TGCGCCAGCAGCTTGGGCTCAGGGAGGAGCACTGAAGCTTTCTTT